This is a list of T cell receptor beta chains from one sample in a study of T cell responses to AZD1222 COVID-19 vaccine. The protocol was immunoSEQ multiplex PCR, while the TCRdb copy is restricted to in-frame clones and leaves out a portion. The sample consists of about 110,000 clones, 86% of them appearing once. The sequencing here drew on peripheral blood, taken on day 0 of AZD1222 vaccination. Source of these receptors: an adult in good health. The CDR3 runs from the conserved cysteine through the conserved F or W. D genes are given only for firm matches. Clone size is stated in some rows and not others, as once, few, many or a class when expanded.

>TRBJ2-1|TRBV10-3|-|-
TGTGCCATCAGCCCACAGGACCGCTCCTACAATGAGCAGTTCTTC
CAISPQDRSYNEQFF
>TRBJ1-1|TRBV5-1|-|-
TGCGCCAGCAGCTTGTCGTCGGCCATGAACACTGAAGCTTTCTTT
CASSLSSAMNTEAFF
>TRBJ1-5|TRBV11-2|-|-
TGTGCCAGCAGCTTAGGTGTAGGTCGGGGAGGACAGCCCCAGCATTTT
CASSLGVGRGGQPQHF
>TRBJ1-4|TRBV6-5|-|-
TGTGCCAGCAGAGGGGGGGCGCGTGAAAAACTGTTTTTT
CASRGGAREKLFF
>TRBJ1-3|TRBV6-5|-|-
TGTGCCAGCAGTTACTTAGGGACGCGGGACACCATATATTTT
CASSYLGTRDTIYF
>TRBJ2-2|TRBV7-9|TRBD1|-
TGTGCCAGCAGCCCACCTGGGACAGGGAGCACCGGGGAGCTGTTTTTT
CASSPPGTGSTGELFF
>TRBJ1-5|TRBV5-1|-|-
TGCGCCAGCAGCTTGGATGGCGGGGAACAGCCCCAGCATTTT
CASSLDGGEQPQHF
>TRBJ1-3|TRBV5-1|-|-
TGCGCCAGCAGTTCAGGGGCTGGGAACGGCATATATTTT
CASSSGAGNGIYF
>TRBJ2-7|TRBV6-5|TRBD1|-
TGTGCCAGCAGTTACCCGCCGGGACAGGAATACGAGCAGTACTTC
CASSYPPGQEYEQYF
>TRBJ2-5|TRBV24-1|TRBD1|-
TGTGCCACCAGTGATTCGGGACAGATCAAAGAGACCCAGTACTTC
CATSDSGQIKETQYF
>TRBJ1-2|TRBV28|-|-
TGTGCCAGCAGTCCCGGGCGGTGGGGGTACTATGGCTACACCTTC
CASSPGRWGYYGYTF
>TRBJ1-1|TRBV5-1|-|-
TGCGCCAGCAGCACCGGGACCCCGGGCAACACTGAAGCTTTCTTT
CASSTGTPGNTEAFF
>TRBJ2-1|TRBV2|TRBD2|-
TGTGCCAGCAGTGACGGGGGGGCCTGGAATGAGCAGTTCTTC
CASSDGGAWNEQFF
>TRBJ2-2|TRBV4-2|TRBD1|few
TGTGCCAGCAGCCAACACGGGGACAGGGGTAACACCGGGGAGCTGTTTTTT
CASSQHGDRGNTGELFF
>TRBJ2-5|TRBV28|-|-
TGTGCCAGCAGTTTGGTCCCGAGCCTGGGGAAAGAGACCCAGTACTTC
CASSLVPSLGKETQYF
>TRBJ2-5|TRBV6-5|TRBD1|-
TGTGCCAGCAGTTACTCGGACAGGGGGGTGAGGACCCAGTACTTC
CASSYSDRGVRTQYF
>TRBJ2-5|TRBV30|-|-
TGTGCCTGGAGGAGGACACCCCAAGAGACCCAGTACTTC
CAWRRTPQETQYF
>TRBJ1-1|TRBV4-1|TRBD1|-
TGCGCCAGCAGCCAAGATCGAGGGACAGGGGCTGTGAACACTGAAGCTTTCTTT
CASSQDRGTGAVNTEAFF
>TRBJ2-5|TRBV4-1|-|-
TGCGCCAGCAGCCAAGAATACGGGCAGGGGGAGACTAGCGTACGTGAGACCCAGTACTTC
CASSQEYGQGETSVRETQYF
>TRBJ1-5|TRBV6-5|-|-
TGTGCCAGCACGACGGCTGGGAATCAGCCCCAGCATTTT
CASTTAGNQPQHF
>TRBJ1-4|TRBV15|-|-
TGTGCCACCAGCACACAGACAACTAATGAAAAACTGTTTTTT
CATSTQTTNEKLFF
>TRBJ2-5|TRBV5-1|TRBD2|-
TGCGCCAGCAGCTTCGGTGGGACTAGCCAAGAGACCCAGTACTTC
CASSFGGTSQETQYF
>TRBJ1-3|TRBV6-5|-|-
TGTGCCAGCCGGACAGCATCTGGAAACACCATATATTTT
CASRTASGNTIYF
>TRBJ2-5|TRBV27|-|-
TGTGCCAGCAGGCGGACAATGGCCCTGTACCAAGAGACCCAGTACTTC
CASRRTMALYQETQYF
>TRBJ2-3|TRBV7-9|-|-
TGTGCCAGCAGCCCAGGACTGGAAACAGATACGCAGTATTTT
CASSPGLETDTQYF
>TRBJ2-1|TRBV11-3|-|-
TGTGCCAGCAGCCCCTCGGGTAGCGGTCACTCCTACAATGAGCAGTTCTTC
CASSPSGSGHSYNEQFF
>TRBJ1-3|TRBV7-2|-|-
TGTGCCAGCAGCCCGGGCATGGACTCTGGAAACACCATATATTTT
CASSPGMDSGNTIYF
>TRBJ1-6|TRBV5-4|-|few
TGTGCCAGCAGCCCCGAGAAAAATTCACCCCTCCACTTT
CASSPEKNSPLHF
>TRBJ2-3|TRBV6-5|-|-
TGTGCCAGCAGTTACTCCCTGATGGGTACGCAGTATTTT
CASSYSLMGTQYF
>TRBJ2-7|TRBV28|-|once
TGTGCCAGCAAAGGGGGGACGTACGAGCAGTACTTC
CASKGGTYEQYF
>TRBJ2-7|TRBV4-1|TRBD1|many
TGCGCCAGCAGAACGGCCCTAACAGGGGGAAGGTTCGAGCAGTACTTC
CASRTALTGGRFEQYF